The 3 T cell receptor beta chains presented below share a single source sample, sequenced in a study of cytomegalovirus exposure and HLA in healthy donors. The primer mix had 60 Vbeta and 13 Jbeta primers. Here immunoSEQ multiplex PCR was the method, and the copy in TCRdb shows in-frame clones only, minus some. This table lists about 75,000 clones. The sequenced material came from PBMCs. All receptors derive from a man between 18 and 35 years old in good health and CMV-seropositive.

This sequence joins TRBV6-6 and TRBJ1-1; D is undetermined. Germline assignment: CDR1 MNHNY and CDR2 SVGAGI (reference sequence). The CDR3 contains 14 residues. Trimming took off 5 bases at V and 6 bases at J, with 16 bases between the two ends. CDR3 sequence (DNA): TGTGCCAGCAGTCGTTCGGAGGGTAACCCTGAAGCTTTCTTT. Protein: CASSRSEGNPEAFF.

The chain couples TRBV5-1 to TRBJ2-7, with 11 nucleotides matching TRBD2. Germline trimming cut 5 bases from V and 5 bases from J; bases unmatched to any gene: 6. The length of the CDR3 is 14 residues. CDR1 is SGHRS and CDR2 is YFSETQ in the germline V gene. The CDR3 DNA reads as TGCGCCAGCAGATTTAGCGGGGGGGGAGACGAGCAGTACTTC. Its translation: CASRFSGGGDEQYF.

The chain links TRBV5-6 to TRBJ1-4, with 8 positions matching TRBD1. The CDR3 extends over 15 amino acids. Trimming removed 1 base from V and 8 bases from J; junction bases left unmatched: 7. Germline V gene lookup returns CDR1 SGHDT and CDR2 YYEEEE. DNA for the CDR3: TGTGCCAGCAGCTTGTTTGACAGGGGAAACGAAAAACTGTTTTTT. Protein: CASSLFDRGNEKLFF. The complete variable domain, with remaining parts taken from reference TRBV5-6 and TRBJ1-4, reads DAGVTQSPTHLIKTRGQQVTLRCSPKSGHDTVSWYQQALGQGPQFIFQYYEEEERQRGNFPDRFSGHQFPNYSSELNVNALLLGDSALYLCASSLFDRGNEKLFFGSGTQLSVL.